The 30 T cell receptor beta chains listed next were all sequenced from one sample in a study of T cell repertoires in cytomegalovirus infection. Using its own MiXCR run on the reads, TCRdb lists one record per CDR3 protein. Seen here are about 300,000 distinct CDR3 sequences, 9.6% observed once, and the top ten hold about 2.3%. Source material: PBMCs. The receptors originated from a human donor in good health (CMV status not recorded). Some clones in this sample may be carry-over from other donors' samples.

This clonotype was seen at least ten times. The rearrangement uses TRBV6-2 or TRBV6-3 and TRBJ2-1, with TRBD1 identical over 10 bases. The CDR3 is made up of 14 amino acids. Germline CDR1 is MNHEY and CDR2 is SVGEGT. The ends lost 7 bases at V and 7 bases at J; junction bases unmatched: 7. The DNA of the CDR3 is TGTGCCAGCACCCGACAGGGGGCAGGGAATGAGCAGTTCTTC. Translating it yields CASTRQGAGNEQFF.

This clonotype occurred many times. The chain is built from TRBV27 and TRBJ2-6, with TRBD1 matching over 8 bases. Germline V gene data show CDR1 as MNHEY and CDR2 as SMNVEV (reference sequence). J lost 4 bases, V lost 4 bases, and 12 bases had no gene match. This CDR3 comprises 18 residues. CDR3 protein: CASSSPGQGAYGANVLTF. CDR3 DNA sequence: TGTGCCAGCAGTTCCCCGGGCCAGGGGGCATACGGGGCCAACGTCCTGACTTTC. Looking up the rest from reference TRBV27 and TRBJ2-6 gives the full variable domain: EAQVTQNPRYLITVTGKKLTVTCSQNMNHEYMSWYRQDPGLGLRQIYYSMNVEVTDKGDVPEGYKVSRKEKRNFPLILESPSPNQTSLYFCASSSPGQGAYGANVLTFGAGSRLTVL.

This clonotype was counted many times. The chain recombines TRBV7-2 with TRBJ2-1; weak D call: TRBD2 (6 bases). Deletions cut 5 bases from V and 6 bases from J, with 14 bases between. The CDR3 extends over 14 amino acids. From germline, CDR1 is SGHTA and CDR2 FQGNSA. CDR3 nucleotides: TGTGCCAGCAGCCCCCCCGGGGGATTCAATGAGCAGTTCTTC. This gives the protein CASSPPGGFNEQFF.

This clonotype was seen at least ten times. This rearrangement joins TRBV7-9 to TRBJ1-1; no clear D gene. The CDR3 is made up of 12 amino acids. Trimming pared 2 bases from V and 6 bases from J, leaving 7 bases between. Per the germline V gene, CDR1 is SEHNR and CDR2 is FQNEAQ (reference sequence). This CDR3 is CASSLSQPEAFF. CDR3 DNA sequence: TGTGCCAGCAGCTTATCACAGCCTGAAGCTTTCTTT.

The chain has TRBV5-5 and TRBJ1-2, with TRBD1 matching 7 bases. V trimming: 2 bases; J trimming: 8 bases; junction bases outside the gene matches: 15. CDR1 is SGHKS, CDR2 YYEKEE, per germline (reference sequence). This CDR3 is built from 16 residues. CDR3 amino acids: CASSFFSETGFRGYTF. The CDR3 DNA sequence: TGTGCCAGCAGCTTTTTCTCAGAGACAGGGTTTAGAGGCTACACCTTC.

This clonotype was recorded a few times. CDR3 DNA: TGTGCCAGCAGCCAAGTATCGGCGGGGGGCTACGAGCAGTACGTC. Protein: CASSQVSAGGYEQYV. The chain carries TRBV3-1 and TRBJ2-7; 8 nucleotides match TRBD2. The CDR3 totals 15 residues. Germline V gene data show CDR1 as LGHDT and CDR2 as YNNKEL (reference sequence). The trim removed 1 base at V and 3 bases at J, leaving 5 bases unmatched.

This clonotype showed up many times. The DNA of the CDR3 is TGCAGCGTTGACGAGGGACAGGGAAGGGGTGAAAAACTGTTTTTT. This sequence encodes CSVDEGQGRGEKLFF. The chain couples TRBV29-1 to TRBJ1-4; 9 bases match TRBD1. Germline values: CDR1 SQVTM, CDR2 ANQGSEA. This CDR3 comprises 15 residues. V lost 3 bases, J lost 7 bases, and 9 bases stayed unmatched.

The chain is built from TRBV2 and TRBJ1-4; the D gene is possibly TRBD1 (6 bases). This CDR3 has 14 residues. V gave up 3 bases and J gave up 7 bases, with 12 bases separating them. Per germline, CDR1 SNHLY and CDR2 FYNNEI. The CDR3 DNA is TGTGCCAGCAGTGACTGGGGGCGAGGTGAAAAACTGTTTTTT. It translates to CASSDWGRGEKLFF.

This clonotype was picked up many times. The chain has TRBV10-3 and TRBJ1-3, with D unresolved. The CDR3 is made up of 16 amino acids. In germline, CDR1 is ENHRY, CDR2 SYGVKD. Trimming pared 4 bases from V and 4 bases from J, leaving 17 bases between. Here the CDR3 DNA reads TGTGCCATCAGTGGAGAGGGAGCCGAATCAGGAAACACCATATATTTT. Protein product: CAISGEGAESGNTIYF.

The CDR3 is CASSQDRGTGSNYGYTF. CDR3 in DNA: TGTGCCAGCAGCCAAGATCGAGGGACAGGCTCTAACTATGGCTACACCTTC. The gene calls are TRBV3-1 and TRBJ1-2; TRBD1 matches 8 bases. The CDR3 length is 17 residues. Unmatched junction bases numbered 6, after V lost 0 bases and J lost 0 bases. Germline CDR1 is LGHDT and CDR2 is YNNKEL (reference sequence). Full variable domain (remainder filled in from reference TRBV3-1 and TRBJ1-2): DTAVSQTPKYLVTQMGNDKSIKCEQNLGHDTMYWYKQDSKKFLKIMFSYNNKELIINETVPNRFSPKSPDKAHLNLHINSLELGDSAVYFCASSQDRGTGSNYGYTFGSGTRLTVV.

With regard to this clonotype: Possible read error: a much larger clone is one base away. The CDR3 region is CASSPQKALAKNTQYF. The CDR3 nucleotides read TGTGCCAGCTCACCACAGAAGGCTTTAGCCAAAAACACTCAGTACTTC. The chain employs TRBV18 and TRBJ2-4; D remains ambiguous. The CDR3 runs to 16 residues. Germline CDR1 is KGHSH and CDR2 is LQKENI. Variable domain in full (rest from reference TRBV18 and TRBJ2-4): NAGVMQNPRHLVRRRGQEARLRCSPMKGHSHVYWYRQLPEEGLKFMVYLQKENIIDESGMPKERFSAEFPKEGPSILRIQQVVRGDSAAYFCASSPQKALAKNTQYFGAGTRLSVL.

This clonotype was counted ten times or more. The rearrangement joins TRBV5-1 to TRBJ2-7, with D perhaps TRBD2 (5 bases). The CDR3 consists of 12 residues. V was pared by 7 bases and J by 4 bases, with 12 bases between. Germline V gives CDR1 SGHRS, CDR2 YFSETQ. Here the CDR3 reads CASPYGEYEQYV. CDR3 nucleotides: TGCGCCAGCCCCTACGGGGAGTACGAGCAGTACGTC.

This clonotype was picked up many times. The chain recombines TRBV4-2 with TRBJ2-7; D possibly corresponds to TRBD2 (7 bases). CDR3 length: 16 amino acids. The ends were cut back, 0 bases at V and 4 bases at J, with 16 bases in the middle. Germline V lookup: CDR1 LGHNA, CDR2 YNFKEQ. The DNA of the CDR3 is TGTGCCAGCAGCCAAGATCTGAACGGGGGGCTATACGAGCAGTACGTC. Its protein product is CASSQDLNGGLYEQYV.

This clonotype was seen ten or more times. This chain uses TRBV6-1 with TRBJ2-1; 7 bases map to TRBD1. This CDR3 has 16 residues. Germline loops: CDR1 MNHNS, CDR2 SASEGT. With 5 bases clipped from V and 7 bases from J, the junction kept 14 bases outside the gene matches. The CDR3 coding sequence is TGTGCCAGCAGTTTTATGACAGGGAAGTCTGGAAATGAGCAGTTCTTC. Protein: CASSFMTGKSGNEQFF.

The rearrangement joins TRBV3-1 to TRBJ2-6; 7 positions agree with TRBD1. This CDR3 has 17 amino acids. Germline V gives CDR1 LGHDT, CDR2 YNNKEL (reference sequence). Germline trimming cut 3 bases from V and 2 bases from J; bases unmatched to any gene: 7. The CDR3 sequence: CASSHLLTGAGANVLTF. The CDR3 coding sequence is TGTGCCAGCAGCCACCTCCTTACAGGGGCTGGGGCCAACGTCCTGACTTTC.

This clonotype was seen repeatedly, ten times or more. The chain has TRBV25-1 and TRBJ1-1; 7 positions agree with TRBD1. Germline V lookup: CDR1 MGHDK, CDR2 SYGVNS. With 7 bases clipped from V and 0 bases from J, the junction kept 5 bases outside the gene matches. This CDR3 has 14 residues. CDR3 sequence (DNA): TGTGCCAGCAATAGACAGGGACTGAACACTGAAGCTTTCTTT. The encoded protein is CASNRQGLNTEAFF.

This clonotype was counted many times. This chain links TRBV6-2 or TRBV6-3 with TRBJ2-7; D is uncertain. The length of the CDR3 is 11 residues. Looked up from germline, CDR1 is MNHEY and CDR2 is SVGEGT. Trimming left V 5 bases short and J 2 bases short, with 4 bases between. CDR3 sequence (DNA): TGTGCCAGCAGTCAAGCCTACGAGCAGTACGTC. Amino acid sequence: CASSQAYEQYV.

This clonotype appeared many times. The V call is TRBV4-3, the J call TRBJ1-2, with D unclear. The CDR3 length is 14 residues. Germline CDR1 LGHNA, CDR2 YSLEER. With 0 bases removed from V and 7 bases from J, the gap between germline ends came to 12 bases. The CDR3 nucleotides read TGCGCCAGCAGCCAAGATGAAGGAACCCGTGGCTACACCTTC. It specifies CASSQDEGTRGYTF.

This clonotype appeared many times. The V gene is TRBV19, the J gene TRBJ2-1, with D possibly matching TRBD2 (5 bases). This CDR3 is 15 amino acids long. Per the germline V gene, CDR1 is LNHDA and CDR2 is SQIVND (reference sequence). V was trimmed by 6 bases and J by 0 bases, leaving 12 bases between them. CDR3 sequence reads: CASRASSSSYNEQFF. As DNA, the CDR3 is TGTGCCAGTAGGGCTAGCAGTAGCTCCTACAATGAGCAGTTCTTC.

This clonotype was seen a few times. This chain uses TRBV7-2 with TRBJ1-3, with a tentative D call TRBD1 (6 bases). The germline V and J ends were trimmed by 5 bases and 4 bases, with 12 bases remaining between them. Germline lookup yields CDR1 SGHTA and CDR2 FQGNSA. The CDR3 spans 14 residues. The CDR3 DNA reads TGTGCCAGCAGCCGGGACACGGGGGGAAACACCATATATTTT. Translated: CASSRDTGGNTIYF.

Only a few counts were recorded for this clonotype. V gene TRBV4-2 combines with J gene TRBJ2-1; 7 bases are shared with TRBD1. The V gene end was trimmed by 3 bases and the J gene end by 7 bases; junction bases not matched to a gene: 3. The CDR3 length is 13 residues. The germline gives CDR1 LGHNA, CDR2 YNFKEQ. For the CDR3, the DNA is TGTGCCAGCAGCCAGACAGGGTCGAATGAGCAGTTCTTC. Amino acids: CASSQTGSNEQFF.

This clonotype was seen ten or more times. The chain links TRBV29-1 to TRBJ2-7, with 7 bases that match TRBD1. This CDR3 comprises 12 residues. Germline V gene data show CDR1 as SQVTM and CDR2 as ANQGSEA. The V and J ends lost 6 bases and 3 bases, in that order; junction bases with no gene match: 5. CDR3 protein: CSVSDRDYEQYF. In DNA form, the CDR3 reads TGCAGCGTCAGCGACAGGGACTACGAGCAGTACTTC.

This clonotype was counted between two and nine times. The V and J genes are TRBV9 and TRBJ1-1, with D unclear. The CDR3 is made up of 15 amino acids. Trimming shortened V by 0 bases and J by 3 bases, and 12 bases separated the two germline ends. The germline V gene has CDR1 SGDLS and CDR2 YYNGEE. The CDR3 bases are TGTGCCAGCAGCGTAGCTTACGCAAGGGACACTGAAGCTTTCTTT. Translation: CASSVAYARDTEAFF. The full variable domain, completed using reference TRBV9 and TRBJ1-1, is DSGVTQTPKHLITATGQRVTLRCSPRSGDLSVYWYQQSLDQGLQFLIQYYNGEERAKGNILERFSAQQFPDLHSELNLSSLELGDSALYFCASSVAYARDTEAFFGQGTRLTVV.

This clonotype was observed a few times. V usage is TRBV29-1 and J usage is TRBJ2-1, with D maybe TRBD1 (5 bases). Germline assignment: CDR1 SQVTM and CDR2 ANQGSEA. V shed 1 base and J shed 9 bases, with 13 bases lying between them. CDR3 size: 13 residues. The CDR3 here is CSVEGARQGEQFF. The CDR3 nucleotides are TGCAGCGTTGAAGGTGCCAGGCAGGGTGAGCAGTTCTTC.

This clonotype showed up many times. V usage is TRBV7-9 and J usage is TRBJ1-4; D unclear. This CDR3 comprises 14 residues. Trimming removed 0 bases from V and 8 bases from J, with 10 bases in between. CDR1 and CDR2 (germline): SEHNR, FQNEAQ (reference sequence). CDR3 region: CASSLAGLTEKLFF. The CDR3 DNA is TGTGCCAGCAGCTTAGCGGGTTTGACCGAAAAACTGTTTTTT.

This clonotype was detected many times. The V gene is TRBV6-2 or TRBV6-3, the J gene TRBJ2-2; D might be TRBD1 (5 bases). CDR1 is MNHEY and CDR2 is SVGEGT in the germline V gene. The CDR3 contains 13 residues. V lost 7 bases, J lost 4 bases, and 10 bases lay in between. CDR3 residues: CASNAGPTGELFF. DNA of the CDR3: TGTGCCAGCAACGCAGGGCCCACCGGGGAGCTGTTTTTT.

This clonotype showed up many times. The chain has TRBV7-2 and TRBJ2-3; no reliable D call. The V end was cut by 5 bases, the J end by 6 bases, with 9 bases between. The CDR3 length is 12 residues. Germline assignment: CDR1 SGHTA and CDR2 FQGNSA. CDR3 loop: CASSPLLDTQYF. The CDR3, as DNA: TGTGCCAGCAGCCCTCTCTTGGATACGCAGTATTTT.

The chain uses TRBV20-1 and TRBJ1-3; 7 positions match TRBD1. With V trimmed by 0 bases and J by 2 bases, 7 bases remained unmatched. This CDR3 spans 16 amino acids. CDR1 is DFQATT and CDR2 is SNEGSKA in the germline V gene (reference sequence). The chain's CDR3 is CSARDSAGGTGNTIYF. CDR3 nucleotides: TGCAGTGCTAGAGATAGCGCAGGGGGAACTGGAAACACCATATATTTT.

This clonotype was found many times. The chain combines TRBV5-1 with TRBJ2-2, with TRBD1 identical over 7 bases. The J segment lost 6 bases and the V segment lost 7 bases, leaving 18 bases of the junction unmatched. Germline CDR1 reads SGHRS; CDR2 reads YFSETQ. This CDR3 is built from 17 residues. Here the CDR3 DNA reads TGCGCCAGCTCAGAAACAGGGGCCATGCAACGTCCCGGGGAGCTGTTTTTT. This codes for CASSETGAMQRPGELFF.

At least ten counts were recorded for this clonotype. The V gene is TRBV6-5, the J gene TRBJ1-2; the D gene is possibly TRBD1 (5 bases). The CDR3 has 16 amino acids. Germline V gene lookup returns CDR1 MNHEY and CDR2 SVGAGI. V was clipped by 4 bases and J by 1 base, with 16 bases between them. The CDR3 sequence: CASSFGGGDSNYGYTF. In DNA, the CDR3 is TGTGCCAGCAGTTTTGGGGGAGGAGACAGTAACTATGGCTACACCTTC.